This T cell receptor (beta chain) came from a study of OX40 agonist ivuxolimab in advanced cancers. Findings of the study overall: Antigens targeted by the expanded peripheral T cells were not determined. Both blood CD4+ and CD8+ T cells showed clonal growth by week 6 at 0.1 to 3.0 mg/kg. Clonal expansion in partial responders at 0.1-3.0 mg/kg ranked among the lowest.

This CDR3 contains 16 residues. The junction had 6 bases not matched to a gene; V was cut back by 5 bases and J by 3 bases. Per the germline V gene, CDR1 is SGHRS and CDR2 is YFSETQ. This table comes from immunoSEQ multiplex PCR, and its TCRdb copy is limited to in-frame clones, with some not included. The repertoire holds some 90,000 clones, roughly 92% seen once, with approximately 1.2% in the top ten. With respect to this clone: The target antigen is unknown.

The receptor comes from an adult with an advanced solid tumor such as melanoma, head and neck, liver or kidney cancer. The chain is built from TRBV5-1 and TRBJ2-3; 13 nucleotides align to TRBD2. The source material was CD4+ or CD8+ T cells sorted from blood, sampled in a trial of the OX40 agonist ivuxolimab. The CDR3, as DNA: TGCGCCAGCAGGGACGGACTAGCGGGAGAGACAGATACGCAGTATTTT. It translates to CASRDGLAGETDTQYF.